The present entry profiles one TCR beta chain with its context. The data were obtained in a study of blood T cell repertoires in COVID-19. Study-level information: Italy, Spain and the United States were the sources of the convalescent and acute COVID-19 samples.

Per the original methods: The authors estimated nucleated cell counts from reference gene primer amplification. Using immunoSEQ multiplex PCR, the repertoire was profiled, and TCRdb retains in-frame clones only, with some absent. That table gives V, J and clone size, and the DNA gave D and trimming. This table has fewer than 250,000 clones, about 90% appearing once. The trim removed 3 bases at V and 4 bases at J, leaving 8 bases unmatched. The CDR3 runs 15 residues. Germline values: CDR1 SGDLS, CDR2 YYNGEE. Participants were aged 18 to 89 years from approximately 23 US areas. This receptor was identified in a man aged 30-40 years who had recovered from COVID-19. Specimen: PBMCs or T cells enriched from blood (not recorded which). The genes are TRBV9 and TRBJ2-5, with 8 nucleotides matching TRBD2. The DNA of the CDR3 is TGTGCCAGCAGCGGCCGACTAGCGCCATCAGAGACCCAGTACTTC. Translated: CASSGRLAPSETQYF.